Listed below are T cell receptor beta chains from one sample, sequenced in a study of cytomegalovirus exposure and HLA in healthy donors. This table comes from immunoSEQ multiplex PCR, and its TCRdb copy is limited to in-frame clones, with some not included. Here the sample spans 200,000 or so clones, more than 70% being singletons. The source material was PBMCs. Receptors originate from a boy aged 5-17 years in good health and CMV-seronegative. The CDR3 runs from the conserved cysteine through the conserved F or W. D genes are given only for firm matches. Clone size, where shown, is once, few, many, or a class for clones that have expanded.

D gene: TRBD1
clone size: NA
V gene: TRBV13
J gene: TRBJ2-1
CDR3 protein: CASSPFGQGANEQFF
CDR3 DNA: TGTGCCAGCAGCCCCTTCGGACAGGGGGCGAATGAGCAGTTCTTC

D gene: TRBD1
clone size: NA
V gene: TRBV27
J gene: TRBJ1-5
CDR3 protein: CASTTGTGSIQPQHF
CDR3 DNA: TGTGCCAGCACTACCGGGACAGGGTCTATTCAGCCCCAGCATTTT

D gene: NA
clone size: few
V gene: TRBV7-2
J gene: TRBJ1-1
CDR3 protein: CASSLVHKLNTEAFF
CDR3 DNA: TGTGCCAGCAGCTTAGTGCATAAGCTGAACACTGAAGCTTTCTTT

D gene: TRBD1
clone size: NA
V gene: TRBV25-1
J gene: TRBJ1-2
CDR3 protein: CASSEGTGWIYGYTF
CDR3 DNA: TGTGCCAGCAGTGAAGGGACAGGGTGGATCTATGGCTACACCTTC

D gene: NA
clone size: NA
V gene: TRBV19
J gene: TRBJ1-5
CDR3 protein: CASSKLRAQPQHF
CDR3 DNA: TGTGCCAGTAGTAAGTTAAGAGCCCAGCCCCAGCATTTT

D gene: TRBD2
clone size: few
V gene: TRBV6-1
J gene: TRBJ2-7
CDR3 protein: CASSGGLAGSYEQYF
CDR3 DNA: TGTGCCAGCAGTGGCGGACTAGCGGGGTCCTACGAGCAGTACTTC

D gene: NA
clone size: NA
V gene: TRBV29-1
J gene: TRBJ1-4
CDR3 protein: CSVEEGRVRGSEKLFF
CDR3 DNA: TGCAGCGTTGAAGAGGGGAGGGTCCGTGGGAGTGAAAAACTGTTTTTT

D gene: NA
clone size: NA
V gene: TRBV2
J gene: TRBJ2-7
CDR3 protein: CASTGRVEQYF
CDR3 DNA: TGTGCCAGCACGGGTCGGGTCGAGCAGTACTTC

D gene: NA
clone size: few
V gene: TRBV6-6
J gene: TRBJ1-2
CDR3 protein: CASSFLDSHYGYTF
CDR3 DNA: TGTGCCAGCAGTTTCTTGGACAGCCACTATGGCTACACCTTC

D gene: TRBD1
clone size: NA
V gene: TRBV28
J gene: TRBJ2-7
CDR3 protein: CASYPRTGKYEQYF
CDR3 DNA: TGTGCCAGTTACCCTAGGACAGGGAAATACGAGCAGTACTTC

D gene: TRBD1
clone size: NA
V gene: TRBV6-4
J gene: TRBJ1-2
CDR3 protein: CASSTGVGGYTF
CDR3 DNA: TGTGCCAGCAGTACAGGGGTAGGCGGCTACACCTTC